Listed below are T cell receptor beta chains from one sample, sequenced in a study of shared clonotypes between healthy human individuals. Assay: immunoSEQ multiplex PCR; the TCRdb copy retains only in-frame clones and omits some. In the table there are around 1.4 million clones, approximately 98.5% of which are singletons. The sequenced material came from naive CD4+ T cells sorted from blood. These receptors were taken from a man in his thirties or forties in good health. Each CDR3 is given with its conserved first and last residue. The order of the fields is D gene, clone size, J gene, CDR3 length, V gene, CDR3 protein, CDR3 DNA. The D gene is left open where the match is weak. Clone size is not always given. Where it is, it says once, few, many or a class for expanded clones.

>.|.|TRBJ1-5|14|TRBV28
CASRTGRASQPQHF
TGTGCCAGCAGAACTGGGCGAGCATCTCAGCCCCAGCATTTT
>.|.|TRBJ2-7|13|TRBV11-2
CASSLRDSYEQYF
TGTGCCAGCAGCTTAAGGGACTCCTACGAGCAGTACTTC
>TRBD1|.|TRBJ2-5|18|TRBV9
CASSVSSPRDRDQETQYF
TGTGCCAGCAGCGTATCTAGCCCCCGCGACAGGGATCAAGAGACCCAGTACTTC
>.|.|TRBJ2-5|14|TRBV28
CASSLGPGQETQYF
TGTGCCAGCAGCCTGGGACCCGGCCAAGAGACCCAGTACTTC
>.|.|TRBJ2-7|14|TRBV6-5
CASSYSTASYEQYF
TGTGCCAGCAGTTACTCGACAGCCTCCTACGAGCAGTACTTC
>.|.|TRBJ2-1|11|TRBV15
CATSNDNEQFF
TGTGCCACCAGCAACGACAATGAGCAGTTCTTC
>.|.|TRBJ2-2|16|TRBV7-3
CASSLGVGVNTGELFF
TGTGCCAGCAGCTTAGGGGTCGGGGTCAACACCGGGGAGCTGTTTTTT
>TRBD2|.|TRBJ2-3|15|TRBV5-1
CASSDKRESADTQYF
TGCGCCAGTAGTGACAAGCGGGAGTCCGCAGATACGCAGTATTTT
>TRBD2|once|TRBJ2-3|14|TRBV10-3
CAISAGLARDTQYF
TGTGCCATCAGTGCGGGACTAGCAAGAGATACGCAGTATTTT
>.|.|TRBJ2-3|17|TRBV11-2
CASSPPRGRPSTDTQYF
TGTGCCAGCAGCCCCCCCCGCGGGCGGCCTAGCACAGATACGCAGTATTTT
>.|.|TRBJ1-2|14|TRBV29-1
CSVEVLQDIYGYTF
TGCAGCGTTGAAGTTCTACAGGACATCTATGGCTACACCTTC
>.|.|TRBJ1-2|14|TRBV27
CASSSTGVRYGYTF
TGTGCCAGCAGTTCTACGGGAGTTAGGTATGGCTACACCTTC
>.|.|TRBJ1-1|13|TRBV19
CASSIRVNTEAFF
TGTGCCAGTAGTATTCGGGTAAACACTGAAGCTTTCTTT
>TRBD2|.|TRBJ2-2|17|TRBV28
CASSPASGSGNTGELFF
TGTGCCAGCAGTCCGGCTAGCGGGAGTGGGAACACCGGGGAGCTGTTTTTT
>.|.|TRBJ1-2|12|TRBV7-2
CASSYREHGYTF
TGTGCCAGCAGCTACAGGGAGCATGGCTACACCTTC
>.|once|TRBJ1-1|14|TRBV11-2
CASSLDPPGAEAFF
TGTGCCAGCAGCTTAGATCCACCGGGGGCTGAAGCTTTCTTT
>.|.|TRBJ1-2|14|TRBV4-3
CASSTLGTAYGYTF
TGCGCCAGCAGCACGCTAGGGACCGCCTATGGCTACACCTTC
>TRBD1|.|TRBJ2-7|16|TRBV11-2
CASSPLRGRSSFEQYF
TGTGCCAGCAGCCCCCTGAGGGGGCGTTCCAGCTTCGAGCAGTACTTC
>.|.|TRBJ1-1|13|TRBV11-2
CASSSLTRTEAFF
TGTGCCAGCAGCAGCCTCACTCGGACTGAAGCTTTCTTT
>TRBD1|.|TRBJ1-2|13|TRBV5-4
CASSGQGAYGYTF
TGTGCCAGCAGCGGACAGGGGGCTTATGGCTACACCTTC
>TRBD1|.|TRBJ2-5|14|TRBV5-1
CASSYRDRQETQYF
TGCGCCAGCAGCTACCGGGACAGACAAGAGACCCAGTACTTC
>.|.|TRBJ1-5|15|TRBV6-1
CASSEARGANQPQHF
TGTGCCAGCAGTGAAGCACGGGGAGCGAATCAGCCCCAGCATTTT
>TRBD1|.|TRBJ2-1|13|TRBV5-4
CASSGDRDNEQFF
TGTGCCAGCAGCGGGGACAGGGACAATGAGCAGTTCTTC
>.|.|TRBJ2-1|16|TRBV7-6
CASSLASGGDFDEQFF
TGTGCCAGCAGCTTAGCGTCAGGTGGGGATTTCGATGAGCAGTTCTTC
>TRBD2|.|TRBJ2-7|17|TRBV25-1
CASSEPPRLAGFSEQYF
TGTGCCAGCAGTGAGCCCCCGAGACTAGCGGGATTTAGCGAGCAGTACTTC
>.|.|TRBJ1-1|12|TRBV2
CASSEASTEAFF
TGTGCCAGCAGTGAAGCTTCCACTGAAGCTTTCTTT
>.|.|TRBJ2-1|16|TRBV5-1
CASSLGLRNSYNGQFF
TGCGCCAGCAGCTTGGGACTTCGAAACTCCTACAATGGGCAGTTCTTC
>.|.|TRBJ1-2|13|TRBV6-5
CASRETYTWGYTF
TGTGCCAGCAGGGAAACATATACGTGGGGCTACACCTTC
>.|.|TRBJ2-7|12|TRBV10-3
CAISDLEYEQYF
TGTGCCATCAGTGATCTGGAATACGAGCAGTACTTC
>TRBD1|.|TRBJ2-7|16|TRBV10-3
CAISESTGGSSYEQYF
TGTGCCATCAGTGAGTCCACAGGGGGAAGCTCCTACGAGCAGTACTTC
>.|.|TRBJ2-7|11|TRBV20-1
CSVDRTYEQYF
TGCAGTGTAGACAGAACCTACGAGCAGTACTTC
>.|.|TRBJ1-1|14|TRBV28
CASSFAGANTEAFF
TGTGCCAGCAGTTTTGCCGGCGCGAACACTGAAGCTTTCTTT
>TRBD2|.|TRBJ2-1|15|TRBV7-2
CASSPTSGRDNEQFF
TGTGCCAGCAGCCCGACTAGCGGGAGGGACAATGAGCAGTTCTTC
>.|.|TRBJ2-7|16|TRBV4-1
CASSQPLGPYSYEQYF
TGCGCCAGCAGCCAGCCCCTTGGCCCTTACTCCTACGAGCAGTACTTC
>TRBD2|.|TRBJ2-1|17|TRBV5-1
CASSGGGTSGRLNEQFF
TGCGCCAGCAGCGGAGGAGGGACTAGCGGGAGGTTGAATGAGCAGTTCTTC
>.|.|TRBJ2-3|15|TRBV4-1
CASSQTGPSTDTQYF
TGCGCCAGCAGCCAAACAGGGCCTTCCACAGATACGCAGTATTTT
>.|.|TRBJ2-7|14|TRBV2
CASGRTFGSLEQYF
TGTGCCAGCGGACGGACATTCGGGTCTTTGGAGCAGTACTTC
>.|.|TRBJ2-3|12|TRBV5-4
CASSRDRDTQYF
TGTGCCAGCAGCCGTGACCGTGATACGCAGTATTTT
>.|once|TRBJ2-1|14|TRBV6-5
CASGEWGSYNEQFF
TGTGCCAGCGGGGAATGGGGCTCCTACAATGAGCAGTTCTTC
>TRBD2|.|TRBJ2-2|15|TRBV11-2
CASSGGLAGAGELFF
TGTGCCAGCAGCGGGGGACTAGCGGGAGCCGGGGAGCTGTTTTTT
>TRBD2|.|TRBJ2-3|19|TRBV5-4
CASRRPGTSGRTGTDTQYF
TGTGCCAGCAGACGACCCGGGACTAGCGGGAGGACCGGCACAGATACGCAGTATTTT
>TRBD2|.|TRBJ2-2|17|TRBV5-1
CASSLGGLAWNTGELFF
TGCGCCAGCAGCTTGGGGGGACTAGCGTGGAACACCGGGGAGCTGTTTTTT
>TRBD2|.|TRBJ2-1|13|TRBV29-1
CSVSGRFSDEQFF
TGCAGCGTTAGCGGGAGATTCTCCGATGAGCAGTTCTTC
>.|once|TRBJ1-1|13|TRBV28
CASSARLNTEAFF
TGTGCCAGCAGCGCCAGATTGAACACTGAAGCTTTCTTT
>.|.|TRBJ1-4|13|TRBV29-1
CSVELSGREKLFF
TGCAGCGTTGAACTAAGCGGGCGTGAAAAACTGTTTTTT
>.|.|TRBJ2-2|15|TRBV10-2
CATLGVPFDTGELFF
TGCGCCACCCTTGGGGTTCCCTTTGACACCGGGGAGCTGTTTTTT
>TRBD1|.|TRBJ2-7|15|TRBV7-3
CASSLTGLNTYEQYF
TGTGCCAGCAGCTTGACAGGGCTTAATACCTACGAGCAGTACTTC
>TRBD1|.|TRBJ2-4|15|TRBV9
CASSEGPGQWDIQYF
TGTGCCAGCAGCGAAGGACCGGGACAGTGGGACATTCAGTACTTC
>.|.|TRBJ1-2|16|TRBV4-3
CASSPVGGENNYGYTF
TGCGCCAGCAGCCCCGTCGGAGGAGAAAATAACTATGGCTACACCTTC
>TRBD1|.|TRBJ1-1|15|TRBV5-5
CASSPDRGQGTEAFF
TGTGCCAGCAGCCCTGACAGGGGGCAGGGCACTGAAGCTTTCTTT
>.|.|TRBJ1-5|15|TRBV9
CASSVGGWSNQPQHF
TGTGCCAGCAGCGTAGGTGGATGGAGCAATCAGCCCCAGCATTTT
>TRBD2|.|TRBJ2-7|16|TRBV7-8
CASSLAIGGSAYEQYF
TGTGCCAGCAGCTTAGCGATCGGCGGGAGCGCCTACGAGCAGTACTTC
>TRBD2|.|TRBJ2-5|14|TRBV7-2
CASGLTSGMETQYF
TGTGCCAGCGGGCTGACTAGCGGGATGGAGACCCAGTACTTC
>.|.|TRBJ1-1|15|TRBV5-1
CASSYKHLADTEAFF
TGCGCCAGCAGTTACAAACACCTGGCGGACACTGAAGCTTTCTTT
>.|.|TRBJ1-1|15|TRBV5-1
CASSTSARTNTEAFF
TGCGCCAGCAGCACCTCGGCACGGACGAACACTGAAGCTTTCTTT
>.|.|TRBJ2-7|14|TRBV9
CASSVGRGAYEQYF
TGTGCCAGCAGCGTAGGTAGGGGGGCCTACGAGCAGTACTTC
>.|.|TRBJ2-1|13|TRBV19
CASQESSYNEQFF
TGTGCCTCCCAAGAAAGCTCCTACAATGAGCAGTTCTTC